This T cell receptor beta chain stems from a study of blood T cell repertoires in COVID-19. As for the study in general: In each case, the material was cDNA or gDNA derived from T cells, B-cell-depleted T cells, or PBMCs.

How the authors handled the data: Using reference gene primer amplification, nucleated cell counts were estimated. The repertoire was sequenced with immunoSEQ multiplex PCR; TCRdb's copy has only in-frame clones and lacks some. Clone size and V and J calls were adopted from that table, with D and trimming inferred from the DNA. The profile covers fewer than 30,000 clones, with around nine tenths appearing a single time and approximately 8% taken by the ten largest. This CDR3 comprises 14 residues. CDR1 MNHEY and CDR2 SMNVEV come from the germline V gene (reference sequence). With V trimmed by 4 bases and J by 6 bases, 8 bases remained unmatched.

The receptor was isolated from a man aged 50 to 59 with active COVID-19. The chain links TRBV27 to TRBJ1-1; 7 bases are a match to TRBD1. Material: peripheral blood. The CDR3 sequence: CASSSRQGFAEAFF. DNA of the CDR3: TGTGCCAGCAGTTCACGACAGGGTTTCGCTGAAGCTTTCTTT.